This T cell receptor (beta chain) was found in a study of neurological immune-mediated disorders. This clonotype showed up many times. The cDNA was synthesized by means of template-switch 5'RACE, which was carried out with 10-nucleotide random UMIs. TCRdb reprocessed the 5' RACE reads with MiXCR, giving one entry per CDR3 protein. The repertoire includes tens of thousands of distinct CDR3 sequences, about a tenth of them detected once, and around 20% sits in the top ten. CDR3 length: 14 residues. The germline V and J ends were trimmed by 0 bases and 2 bases, with 7 bases remaining between them. Germline-derived CDR1 and CDR2 are MNHEY and SVGEGT.

Sequencing used PBMCs. This receptor was obtained from a woman between 40 and 55 years old with HTLV-1-associated myelopathy (HAM/TSP). V gene TRBV6-2 or TRBV6-3 combines with J gene TRBJ2-5; no clear D. Written as DNA, the CDR3 is TGTGCCAGCAGTTACTCGAGACGGCAAGAGACCCAGTACTTC. Translation gives CASSYSRRQETQYF.